These T cell receptor beta chains were read from a single sample in a study of blood T cell repertoires in COVID-19. Profiled with immunoSEQ multiplex PCR; TCRdb holds only in-frame clones, not every one. The sample carries 100,000 or so clones, about 86% recorded once. The sequencing sample was made of peripheral blood. These receptors originate from a human donor in a cohort sampled during active COVID-19. CDR3s include the opening cysteine and the closing phenylalanine or tryptophan. A D gene is named only where the DNA matches it firmly. Some rows have no size entry. The others give once, few or many, or a class for an expanded clone.

d_gene,v_gene,abundance,j_gene,CDR3aa,CDR3nt
-,TRBV29-1,-,TRBJ2-1,CSVAHYNEQFF,TGCAGCGTTGCCCACTACAATGAGCAGTTCTTC
-,TRBV28,-,TRBJ2-1,CASSLQRAYNEQFF,TGTGCCAGCAGTTTACAGCGGGCCTACAATGAGCAGTTCTTC
-,TRBV28,-,TRBJ1-1,CASSYEDTEAFF,TGTGCCAGCAGTTACGAGGACACTGAAGCTTTCTTT
-,TRBV5-6,-,TRBJ1-2,CASSSPGVHYGYTF,TGTGCCAGCAGCTCTCCCGGGGTGCACTATGGCTACACCTTC
TRBD2,TRBV7-8,-,TRBJ2-1,CASSLGLAPKSSYNEQFF,TGTGCCAGCAGCCTAGGACTAGCGCCAAAGAGCTCCTACAATGAGCAGTTCTTC
-,TRBV12-3/TRBV12-4,-,TRBJ1-1,CASSLAGLTEAFF,TGTGCCAGCAGCCTTGCAGGGCTCACTGAAGCTTTCTTT
TRBD2,TRBV7-9,-,TRBJ2-4,CASSPRTLAGGNIQYF,TGTGCCAGCAGCCCTAGAACGCTAGCGGGAGGTAACATTCAGTACTTC
TRBD1,TRBV5-4,-,TRBJ1-1,CASSLGGTGGENTEAFF,TGTGCCAGCAGCTTGGGGGGGACAGGCGGGGAAAACACTGAAGCTTTCTTT
TRBD2,TRBV4-1,-,TRBJ2-1,CASSRETSGRSPFFDNEQFF,TGCGCCAGCAGCCGAGAGACTAGCGGTCGTTCCCCTTTTTTCGACAATGAGCAGTTCTTC
TRBD1,TRBV19,-,TRBJ2-4,CASSVTGGVNIQYF,TGTGCCAGTAGTGTTACAGGGGGTGTGAACATTCAGTACTTC
TRBD2,TRBV9,-,TRBJ2-1,CASSLKGTSEYNSGEQFF,TGTGCCAGCAGCTTAAAAGGGACTAGCGAGTACAACTCTGGTGAGCAGTTCTTC
-,TRBV11-3,-,TRBJ2-1,CASSFSSYNEQFF,TGTGCCAGCAGCTTCTCGTCCTACAATGAGCAGTTCTTC
TRBD2,TRBV27,-,TRBJ2-2,CASSFGLAGPFGGELFF,TGTGCCAGCAGTTTCGGACTAGCGGGGCCCTTTGGCGGGGAGCTGTTTTTT
TRBD2,TRBV7-2,many,TRBJ2-1,CASSPVGGTSGRRSNEQFF,TGTGCCAGCAGCCCTGTTGGGGGGACTAGCGGGAGAAGATCTAATGAGCAGTTCTTC
-,TRBV2,-,TRBJ1-2,CASSGGNYGYTF,TGTGCCAGCAGTGGCGGGAACTATGGCTACACCTTC
-,TRBV19,-,TRBJ1-6,CASSIGVSPLHF,TGTGCCAGTAGTATAGGAGTTTCACCCCTCCACTTT
TRBD1,TRBV5-1,-,TRBJ2-4,CASSPSQGGKNIQYF,TGCGCCAGCAGCCCATCACAGGGGGGCAAAAACATTCAGTACTTC
TRBD1,TRBV5-5,-,TRBJ2-3,CASRPGQITDTQYF,TGTGCCAGCAGACCGGGACAGATCACAGATACGCAGTATTTT
-,TRBV10-2,once,TRBJ1-1,CAGGGGSGTEAFF,TGCGCCGGCGGCGGGGGGTCGGGCACTGAAGCTTTCTTT
-,TRBV3-1/TRBV3-2,-,TRBJ2-4,CASSQEKRLGLAKNIQYF,TGTGCCAGCAGCCAAGAAAAACGGCTGGGCCTAGCCAAAAACATTCAGTACTTC
-,TRBV18,-,TRBJ1-2,CASSPVQNLRDTNYGYTF,TGTGCCAGCTCACCCGTACAAAACCTCCGGGACACAAACTATGGCTACACCTTC
TRBD1,TRBV28,-,TRBJ1-5,CASSLSGRGSNQPQHF,TGTGCCAGCAGTTTATCTGGCAGGGGGTCGAATCAGCCCCAGCATTTT
TRBD1,TRBV28,-,TRBJ1-5,CASSFLARQGYQPQHF,TGTGCCAGCAGTTTTCTCGCTCGACAGGGTTATCAGCCCCAGCATTTT
-,TRBV7-8,-,TRBJ1-5,CASSLVGDQPQHF,TGTGCCAGTAGCTTAGTGGGAGATCAGCCCCAGCATTTT
TRBD2,TRBV7-2,-,TRBJ2-3,CASSYGTITTDTQYF,TGTGCCAGCAGCTACGGGACTATCACCACAGATACGCAGTATTTT
-,TRBV6-5,-,TRBJ2-7,CASSQGGEQYF,TGTGCCAGCAGTCAGGGTGGCGAGCAGTACTTC
TRBD2,TRBV10-3,once,TRBJ2-3,CAIKSMAAGVGADTQYF,TGTGCCATCAAAAGTATGGCCGCGGGAGTAGGAGCAGATACGCAGTATTTT
TRBD2,TRBV28,-,TRBJ2-4,CASSLFASGSSKNIQYF,TGTGCCAGCAGTTTATTCGCTAGCGGGAGTTCCAAAAACATTCAGTACTTC
TRBD2,TRBV7-3,few,TRBJ2-2,CASSLTSGSNTGELFF,TGTGCCAGCAGCTTAACAAGCGGGAGCAACACCGGGGAGCTGTTTTTT
-,TRBV5-5,once,TRBJ1-5,CASSLANSNQPQHF,TGTGCCAGCAGCTTGGCAAATAGCAATCAGCCCCAGCATTTT
TRBD2,TRBV4-1,-,TRBJ2-5,CASSRTAGPPETQYF,TGCGCCAGCAGCCGTACAGCGGGGCCCCCAGAGACCCAGTACTTC
-,TRBV2,-,TRBJ1-5,CASSSSGRGNQPQHF,TGTGCCAGCAGTTCCTCAGGAAGAGGCAATCAGCCCCAGCATTTT
-,TRBV12-3/TRBV12-4,-,TRBJ1-3,CASSQGSTIYF,TGTGCCAGCAGTCAGGGATCCACCATATATTTT
TRBD2,TRBV7-2,-,TRBJ2-1,CASSLGLAGVGQFF,TGTGCCAGCAGCTTGGGACTAGCGGGAGTAGGGCAGTTCTTC
TRBD1,TRBV19,-,TRBJ1-2,CASRVTQTGVEGYTF,TGTGCCAGTCGCGTTACCCAAACAGGGGTCGAGGGCTACACCTTC
TRBD1,TRBV28,-,TRBJ2-3,CASSSWTGGGPTQYF,TGTGCCAGCAGTTCCTGGACAGGGGGCGGGCCCACGCAGTATTTT
TRBD2,TRBV19,-,TRBJ2-7,CASSREGTNEQYF,TGTGCCAGTAGTAGGGAGGGAACGAACGAGCAGTACTTC
TRBD2,TRBV4-2,-,TRBJ2-2,CASSPLAGGNTGELFF,TGTGCCAGCAGCCCATTAGCGGGAGGGAACACCGGGGAGCTGTTTTTT
TRBD1,TRBV5-1,-,TRBJ2-7,CASSLEGTGFSEQYF,TGCGCCAGCAGCTTGGAGGGGACAGGGTTCTCCGAGCAGTACTTC
TRBD1,TRBV3-1/TRBV3-2,-,TRBJ2-1,CASSRPGRGIDEQFF,TGTGCCAGCAGCCGACCCGGCAGGGGGATCGATGAGCAGTTCTTC
-,TRBV3-1/TRBV3-2,-,TRBJ1-2,CASSQADTGYTF,TGTGCCAGCAGCCAAGCGGACACTGGCTACACCTTC
TRBD1,TRBV29-1,-,TRBJ2-3,CSGQGPTDTQYF,TGCAGCGGACAGGGGCCCACAGATACGCAGTATTTT
TRBD1,TRBV5-1,-,TRBJ2-7,CASSLGQGPYEQYF,TGCGCCAGCAGCCTCGGACAGGGACCCTACGAGCAGTACTTC